Below are 2 T cell receptor beta chains sequenced from a single sample in a study of shared clonotypes between healthy human individuals. Data came from immunoSEQ multiplex PCR; TCRdb stores just in-frame clones and leaves some out. Among about 2 million clones listed, around 95% were seen once. The sequenced sample was naive CD4+ T cells sorted from blood. Described subset: CD45RA+ positively selected. The receptors originated from a man between 18 and 29 years old in good health.

In regard to this clone: One junction end disagrees with the germline gene, perhaps due to a read error. J is TRBJ2-7 and V is TRBV7-7; D is ambiguous. The germline gives CDR1 SSHAT, CDR2 FNYEAQ (reference sequence). The CDR3 runs to 14 residues. This chain's CDR3 is CASSSQASSHEQYF. The CDR3 coding sequence is TGTGCTAGCAGTTCCCAGGCCTCTTCCCACGAGCAGTACTTC.

In this sample, this clone turned up once. This chain connects TRBV5-4 to TRBJ2-1, with TRBD2 matching over 10 bases. The CDR3 totals 15 residues. The J segment lost 5 bases and the V segment lost 4 bases, leaving 6 bases of the junction unmatched. The germline V gene encodes CDR1 SGHNT and CDR2 YYREEE (reference sequence). DNA for the CDR3: TGTGCCAGCAGCCTGGGACTAGCGAGCAACAATGAGCAGTTCTTC. Translation: CASSLGLASNNEQFF.